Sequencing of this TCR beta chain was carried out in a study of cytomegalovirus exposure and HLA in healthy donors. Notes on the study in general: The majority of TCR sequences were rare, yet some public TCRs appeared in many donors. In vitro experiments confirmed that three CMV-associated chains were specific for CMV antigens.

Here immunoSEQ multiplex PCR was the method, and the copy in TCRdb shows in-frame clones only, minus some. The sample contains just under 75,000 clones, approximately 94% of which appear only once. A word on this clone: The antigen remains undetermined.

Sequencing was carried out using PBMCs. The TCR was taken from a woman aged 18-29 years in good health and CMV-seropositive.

The CDR3 nucleotides read TGTGCCAGTAGTATGGAGCACGAAGACTTCTATGGCTACACCTTC. Protein: CASSMEHEDFYGYTF. The gene calls are TRBV19 and TRBJ1-2; D remains ambiguous. V was pared by 3 bases and J by 4 bases, with 15 bases between. CDR3 length equals 15 residues. Germline V gene sequence: CDR1 LNHDA, CDR2 SQIVND (reference sequence).